This T cell receptor (beta chain) was captured by sequencing in a study of shared T cell receptors in the human thymus. Generated by immunoSEQ multiplex PCR, the TCRdb table keeps only in-frame clones and is missing some. Of hundreds of thousands of clones listed, about 87% were seen once; the top ten hold just under 0.0095%. Germline V gene sequence: CDR1 LNHDA, CDR2 SQIVND (reference sequence). Trimming at V came to 6 bases and at J to 6 bases, leaving 10 bases not matched to a gene. This CDR3 region has 15 residues. Separately, the same data were catalogued under a study of human thymus T cells. Per that study: The donor group consisted of healthy Finnish infants who were having corrective surgery for congenital heart defects. The thymus was resected at corrective cardiac surgery. It looked as if thymic and blood repertoires used V and J genes in a biased way.

This TCR came from a boy under three years old with a congenital heart defect. This rearrangement joins TRBV19 to TRBJ2-1; 8 bases match TRBD2. Sequencing was performed on thymocytes. CDR3 in amino acids: CASRLGTSLFNEQFF. DNA of the CDR3: TGTGCCAGTAGACTGGGGACTAGTCTATTCAATGAGCAGTTCTTC. Combining the CDR3 with reference TRBV19 and TRBJ2-1 gives the whole variable domain DGGITQSPKYLFRKEGQNVTLSCEQNLNHDAMYWYRQDPGQGLRLIYYSQIVNDFQKGDIAEGYSVSREKKESFPLTVTSAQKNPTAFYLCASRLGTSLFNEQFFGPGTRLTVL.